These 15 T cell receptor beta chains were all obtained from the same sample, sequenced in a study of vaccination effects on CD4 cells after COVID-19. Antigen-specific CD4+ T cells expanded by the ViraFEST assay with viral peptide pools were then sequenced. Cells that had been cultured for 10 days were the source of isolated CD4+ T cells. Vaccine recipients lacked prior SARS-CoV-2 infection and had negative nucleocapsid antibodies. These receptors are not linked to any known antigen. Clones were sequenced by immunoSEQ multiplex PCR, and TCRdb holds only the in-frame ones, with some missing. The data show 23,000 or so clones, just under 75% seen once. The sample was CD4+ T cells from PBMCs cultured with SARS-CoV-2 spike peptides, taken before COVID-19 vaccination. The receptors come from a human donor who received a COVID-19 vaccine.

This clone showed up just a few times. V and J are TRBV3-1 (or the pseudogene TRBV3-2) and TRBJ1-6; tentative D call: TRBD1 (5 bases). The germline V and J ends were trimmed by 4 bases and 6 bases, with 10 bases remaining between them. The germline V gene encodes CDR1 LGHDT and CDR2 YNNKEL (reference sequence). The CDR3 extends over 14 amino acids. The DNA of the CDR3 is TGTGCCAGCAGCCCACTTCAGGGTAATTCACCCCTCCACTTT. Translating gives CASSPLQGNSPLHF.

The J gene is TRBJ1-5, the V gene TRBV12-3 or TRBV12-4, with no clear D. The germline V and J ends were trimmed by 8 bases and 4 bases, with 9 bases remaining between them. This CDR3 has 12 amino acids. The CDR3 reads CASSNTNQPQHF. CDR3 nucleotide sequence: TGTGCCAGCTCGAATACGAATCAGCCCCAGCATTTT.

This chain connects TRBV3-1 (or the pseudogene TRBV3-2) to TRBJ2-3; 7 nucleotides match TRBD2. Germline lookup yields CDR1 LGHDT and CDR2 YNNKEL (reference sequence). The CDR3 sequence is 15 residues long. J gave up 9 bases and V 0 bases, and 9 bases lay outside the gene matches. The CDR3: CASSQDSLAVNTQYF. The CDR3 region has the DNA TGTGCCAGCAGCCAAGACTCCCTAGCGGTTAACACGCAGTATTTT.

The genes are TRBV6-1 and TRBJ2-7; weak D call: TRBD2 (5 bases). The germline V gene has CDR1 MNHNS and CDR2 SASEGT. This CDR3 has 14 amino acids. Trimming pared 3 bases from V and 4 bases from J, leaving 13 bases between. CDR3 region: CASSDRGDLYEQYF. In nucleotides, the CDR3 is TGTGCCAGCAGTGATCGGGGAGACCTTTACGAGCAGTACTTC.

The gene calls are TRBV6-5 and TRBJ1-2; the D is unclear. Germline V gene lookup returns CDR1 MNHEY and CDR2 SVGAGI. Trimming shortened V by 0 bases and J by 5 bases, and 13 bases separated the two germline ends. The CDR3 has 15 residues. CDR3 loop: CASSYSMAVGYGYTF. CDR3 bases: TGTGCCAGCAGTTACTCGATGGCAGTTGGGTATGGCTACACCTTC.

The chain links TRBV5-1 to TRBJ1-5; 9 bases align to TRBD1. The germline V gene encodes CDR1 SGHRS and CDR2 YFSETQ. V shed 1 base, J shed 4 bases, and the junction held 3 bases outside the gene matches. The CDR3 has 15 amino acids. CDR3 nucleotide sequence: TGCGCCAGCAGCTTGTCGGGACAGGGAAATCAGCCCCAGCATTTT. Its translation: CASSLSGQGNQPQHF.

The chain carries TRBV6-2 or TRBV6-3 and TRBJ2-7, with TRBD2 as a possible D gene (7 bases). Trimming cost V 5 bases and J 4 bases, with 18 bases left between them. In germline, CDR1 is MNHEY, CDR2 SVGEGT. The length of the CDR3 is 15 residues. The CDR3 DNA reads as TGTGCCAGCAGTCCCGCCAGGGGCGGGAGTTACGAGCAGTACTTC. This translates into CASSPARGGSYEQYF.

This clone was picked up a small number of times. The chain carries TRBV7-2 and TRBJ2-7; 11 nucleotides match TRBD2. The CDR3 is 15 amino acids. V trimming: 5 bases; J trimming: 2 bases; junction bases outside the gene matches: 5. Germline V gives CDR1 SGHTA, CDR2 FQGNSA. The CDR3 DNA reads TGTGCCAGCAGCCCCGGACTAGCGGGTGCCTACGAGCAGTACTTC. Protein product: CASSPGLAGAYEQYF. Full variable domain (missing parts from reference TRBV7-2 and TRBJ2-7): GAGVSQSPSNKVTEKGKDVELRCDPISGHTALYWYRQSLGQGLEFLIYFQGNSAPDKSGLPSDRFSAERTGGSVSTLTIQRTQQEDSAVYLCASSPGLAGAYEQYFGPGTRLTVT.

CDR3 protein: CSARIDTQYF. For the CDR3, the DNA is TGCAGTGCTCGGATAGATACGCAGTATTTT. The rearrangement uses TRBV20-1 and TRBJ2-3; no definite D call. Per the germline V gene, CDR1 is DFQATT and CDR2 is SNEGSKA (reference sequence). The CDR3 runs to 10 residues. The germline V and J ends were trimmed by 5 bases and 5 bases, with 5 bases remaining between them.

The genes are TRBV30 and TRBJ1-2, with D perhaps TRBD1 (5 bases). The germline CDR1 and CDR2 sequences are GTSNPN and SVGIG (reference sequence). The CDR3 extends over 13 amino acids. The V gene lost 0 bases and the J gene lost 4 bases, with 9 bases spanning the gap. In DNA, the CDR3 is TGTGCCTGGAGTGTATCGGGGGTCTATGGCTACACCTTC. This encodes CAWSVSGVYGYTF.

This clone was observed once. The chain uses TRBV7-9 and TRBJ1-1, with D possibly TRBD1 on 5 matching bases. Germline loops: CDR1 SEHNR, CDR2 FQNEAQ (reference sequence). The CDR3 loop spans 17 amino acids. The germline V and J ends were trimmed by 5 bases and 1 base, with 20 bases remaining between them. CDR3 in DNA: TGTGCCAGCAGCCCAGTAGGTCGGGGCAGGCCGAACACTGAAGCTTTCTTT. Translation: CASSPVGRGRPNTEAFF.

The chain couples TRBV12-3 or TRBV12-4 to TRBJ1-1, with TRBD1 matching 12 bases. Germline trimming cut 3 bases from V and 11 bases from J; bases unmatched to any gene: 4. The length of the CDR3 is 13 residues. CDR3 bases: TGTGCCAGCAGTTTTGGGGGACAGGGGGCGGCTTTCTTT. It codes for CASSFGGQGAAFF.

The chain employs TRBV29-1 and TRBJ2-1, with TRBD2 matching over 11 bases. The germline V gene has CDR1 SQVTM and CDR2 ANQGSEA. The CDR3 has 15 amino acids. The trim removed 4 bases at V and 4 bases at J, leaving 6 bases unmatched. The CDR3 here is CSVGIGTSGYNEQFF. CDR3 coding DNA: TGCAGCGTTGGAATCGGGACTAGCGGATACAATGAGCAGTTCTTC.

The chain joins TRBV12-3 or TRBV12-4 to TRBJ2-3, with a weak D call TRBD1 (6 bases). V was cut by 3 bases and J by 4 bases, with 8 bases left in between. CDR3 length: 13 residues. CDR3 bases: TGTGCCAGCAGTTTCAAGGGGGCAGATACGCAGTATTTT. Translation gives CASSFKGADTQYF.

The chain employs TRBV5-4 and TRBJ1-3, with unresolved D. The ends were cut back, 0 bases at V and 2 bases at J, with 9 bases in the middle. CDR1 is SGHNT, CDR2 YYREEE, per germline (reference sequence). This CDR3 contains 15 residues. DNA of the CDR3: TGTGCCAGCAGCTTGGGCGGTCAGACTGGAAACACCATATATTTT. It codes for CASSLGGQTGNTIYF.